The 10 T cell receptor beta chains presented below share a single source sample, sequenced in a study of blood T cell repertoires in COVID-19. Sequencing used immunoSEQ multiplex PCR; TCRdb keeps in-frame clones, though not all of them. The sample contains approximately 470,000 clones, 87% of which appear only once. The sequenced sample consisted of PBMCs or T cells enriched from blood (not recorded which). Receptor source: a woman aged 18-30 years who had recovered from COVID-19.

This chain connects TRBV28 to TRBJ1-1, with 7 bases lining up with TRBD1. Germline V CDR1 and CDR2: MDHEN, SYDVKM. Trimming cost V 1 base and J 7 bases; bases outside gene matches: 6. The length of the CDR3 is 14 residues. In nucleotides, the CDR3 is TGTGCCAGCAGTTTATCCAGGGGGGATCATGAAGCTTTCTTT. Translating it yields CASSLSRGDHEAFF.

The table lists this clone with a count of one. The same CDR3 is also encoded by other DNA sequences in this sample. The J gene is TRBJ1-5, the V gene TRBV28; TRBD1 aligns across 10 bases. The junction had 7 bases not matched to a gene; V was cut back by 6 bases and J by 5 bases. This CDR3 has 15 residues. CDR1 MDHEN and CDR2 SYDVKM come from the germline V gene. CDR3 sequence (DNA): TGTGCCAGCAGCAAGCCGGGACAGGGGTATCAGCCCCAGCATTTT. Translated: CASSKPGQGYQPQHF.

V gene TRBV12-3 or TRBV12-4 combines with J gene TRBJ2-5, with TRBD2 matching over 9 bases. Trimming took 6 bases from V and 5 from J; bases not matched to a gene: 4. The CDR3 sequence is 13 residues long. The chain's CDR3 is CASSLSGGETQYF. CDR3 in DNA: TGTGCCAGCAGCCTGAGCGGGGGGGAGACCCAGTACTTC.

V is TRBV13 and J is TRBJ2-7, with D tentatively TRBD2 (6 bases). V lost 6 bases to trimming and J lost 4 bases, with 16 bases between them. The CDR3 covers 14 residues. Germline lookup yields CDR1 PRHDT and CDR2 FYEKMQ (reference sequence). The CDR3, as DNA: TGTGCCAGCAGTCCTCCGCGGGGCCCATACGAGCAGTACTTC. This translates into CASSPPRGPYEQYF.

The chain recombines TRBV10-3 with TRBJ1-3, with D perhaps matching TRBD1 (5 bases). V was shortened by 6 bases and J by 0 bases, with 12 bases between the two germline ends. The CDR3 has 15 residues. The germline gives CDR1 ENHRY, CDR2 SYGVKD. CDR3 DNA sequence: TGTGCCATCAGACCGGGACTCCTCTCTGGAAACACCATATATTTT. As protein: CAIRPGLLSGNTIYF.

This clone was detected only once. The J gene is TRBJ1-1, the V gene TRBV4-2; 7 positions match TRBD1. Germline CDR1 and CDR2: LGHNA and YNFKEQ. V was pared by 1 base and J by 5 bases, with 4 bases of the junction left unmatched. This CDR3 spans 14 amino acids. Written as DNA, the CDR3 is TGTGCCAGCAGCCAAGGACAGGGAGAAACTGAAGCTTTCTTT. Translation: CASSQGQGETEAFF.

J is TRBJ1-6 and V is TRBV30; 7 nucleotides agree with TRBD1. Germline V gives CDR1 GTSNPN, CDR2 SVGIG (reference sequence). The CDR3 consists of 15 residues. Germline trimming cut 2 bases from V and 7 bases from J; bases unmatched to any gene: 8. CDR3 protein: CAWSRDRVENSPLHF. The DNA for the CDR3 is TGTGCCTGGAGTCGTGACAGGGTGGAGAATTCACCCCTCCACTTT.

The chain employs TRBV3-1 (or the pseudogene TRBV3-2) and TRBJ2-7, with a tentative D call TRBD1 (6 bases). The CDR3 is made up of 12 amino acids. CDR1 LGHDT and CDR2 YNNKEL come from the germline V gene (reference sequence). Trimming pared 6 bases from V and 7 bases from J, leaving 13 bases between. This CDR3 reads CASSQQGEEQYF. CDR3 nucleotide sequence: TGTGCCAGCAGTCAACAGGGTGAAGAGCAGTACTTC.

For the CDR3, the DNA is TGTGCCAGCAGCCAAGCCCTAGCGGGATCTTCCGGGGCCAACGTCCTGACTTTC. Translating gives CASSQALAGSSGANVLTF. The chain joins TRBV3-1 (or the pseudogene TRBV3-2) to TRBJ2-6; the match to TRBD2 covers 9 bases. With V trimmed by 1 base and J by 4 bases, 8 bases remained unmatched. The CDR3 is 18 residues long. The germline V gene has CDR1 LGHDT and CDR2 YNNKEL (reference sequence).

The V gene is TRBV3-1 (or the pseudogene TRBV3-2), the J gene TRBJ2-2; tentative D call: TRBD1 (6 bases). Germline assignment: CDR1 LGHDT and CDR2 YNNKEL (reference sequence). V dropped 2 bases and J dropped 1 base, with 11 bases sitting between them. This CDR3 comprises 16 residues. The CDR3 region is CASSQYTGLNTGELFF. In DNA, the CDR3 is TGTGCCAGCAGCCAATATACAGGGCTGAACACCGGGGAGCTGTTTTTT.